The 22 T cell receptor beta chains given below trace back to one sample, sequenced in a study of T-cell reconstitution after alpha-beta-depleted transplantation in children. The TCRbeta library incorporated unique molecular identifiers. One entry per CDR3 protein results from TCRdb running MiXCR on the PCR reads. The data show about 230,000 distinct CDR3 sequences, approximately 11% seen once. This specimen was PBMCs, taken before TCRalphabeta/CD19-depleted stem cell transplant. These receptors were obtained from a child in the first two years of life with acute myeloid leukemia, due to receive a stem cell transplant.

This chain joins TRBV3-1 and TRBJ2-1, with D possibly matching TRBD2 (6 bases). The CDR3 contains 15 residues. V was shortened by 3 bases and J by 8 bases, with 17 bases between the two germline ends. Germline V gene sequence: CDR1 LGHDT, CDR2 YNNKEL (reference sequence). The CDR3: CASSHLPAGSHEQFF. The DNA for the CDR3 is TGTGCCAGCAGCCATCTCCCCGCGGGGAGCCATGAGCAGTTCTTC.

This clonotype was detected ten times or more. The CDR3 is CASGWATAYNSPLHF. The CDR3 nucleotides are TGTGCCAGCGGATGGGCGACTGCCTATAATTCACCCCTCCACTTT. The rearrangement uses TRBV27 and TRBJ1-6; no firm D call. This CDR3 is built from 15 residues. V gave up 8 bases and J gave up 2 bases, with 13 bases separating them. CDR1 MNHEY and CDR2 SMNVEV come from the germline V gene (reference sequence).

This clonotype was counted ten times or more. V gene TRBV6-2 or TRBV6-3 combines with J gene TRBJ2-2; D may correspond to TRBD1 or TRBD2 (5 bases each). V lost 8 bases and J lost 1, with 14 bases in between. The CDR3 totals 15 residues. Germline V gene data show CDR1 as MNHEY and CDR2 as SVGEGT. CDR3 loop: CASAPGTVNTGELFF. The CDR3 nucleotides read TGTGCCAGCGCTCCCGGGACGGTGAACACCGGGGAGCTGTTTTTT.

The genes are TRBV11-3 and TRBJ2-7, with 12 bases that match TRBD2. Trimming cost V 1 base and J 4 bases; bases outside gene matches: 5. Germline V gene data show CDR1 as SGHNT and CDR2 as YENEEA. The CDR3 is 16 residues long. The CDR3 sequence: CASSLALAGGRYEQYF. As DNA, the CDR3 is TGTGCCAGCAGCTTAGCACTAGCGGGAGGTCGGTACGAGCAGTACTTC.

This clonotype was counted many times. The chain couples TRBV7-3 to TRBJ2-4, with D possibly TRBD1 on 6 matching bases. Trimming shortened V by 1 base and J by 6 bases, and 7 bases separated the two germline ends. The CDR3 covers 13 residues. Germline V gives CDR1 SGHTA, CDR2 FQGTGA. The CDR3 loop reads CASSLIQGNIQYF. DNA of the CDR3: TGTGCCAGCAGCTTAATACAGGGAAACATTCAGTACTTC. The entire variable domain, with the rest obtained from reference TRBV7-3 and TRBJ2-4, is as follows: GAGVSQTPSNKVTEKGKYVELRCDPISGHTALYWYRQSLGQGPEFLIYFQGTGAADDSGLPNDRFFAVRPEGSVSTLKIQRTERGDSAVYLCASSLIQGNIQYFGAGTRLSVL.

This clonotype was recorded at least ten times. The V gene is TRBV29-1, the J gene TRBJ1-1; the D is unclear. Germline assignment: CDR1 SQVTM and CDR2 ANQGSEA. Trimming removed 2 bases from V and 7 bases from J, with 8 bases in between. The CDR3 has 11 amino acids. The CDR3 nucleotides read TGCAGCGTTGAATGGGTTTTTGAAGCTTTCTTT. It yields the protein CSVEWVFEAFF.

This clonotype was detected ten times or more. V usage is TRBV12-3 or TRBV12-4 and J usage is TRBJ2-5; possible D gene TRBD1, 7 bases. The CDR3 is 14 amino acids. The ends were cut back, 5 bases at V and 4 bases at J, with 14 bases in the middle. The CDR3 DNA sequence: TGTGCCAGCAGTGCGGGACAGCGAGGAGAGACCCAGTACTTC. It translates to CASSAGQRGETQYF.

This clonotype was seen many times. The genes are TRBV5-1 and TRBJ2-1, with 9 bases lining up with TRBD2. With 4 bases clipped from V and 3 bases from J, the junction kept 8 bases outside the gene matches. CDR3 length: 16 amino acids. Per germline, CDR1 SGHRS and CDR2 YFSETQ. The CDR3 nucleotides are TGCGCCAGCAGCCCGATCGCACTAGCGGGCTACAATGAGCAGTTCTTC. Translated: CASSPIALAGYNEQFF.

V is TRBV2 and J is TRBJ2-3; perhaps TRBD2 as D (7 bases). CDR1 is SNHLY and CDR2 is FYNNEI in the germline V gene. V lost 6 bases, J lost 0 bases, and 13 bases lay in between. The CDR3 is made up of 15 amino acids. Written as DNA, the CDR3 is TGTGCCAGCAGGAGTGAGGGGGGGAGCACAGATACGCAGTATTTT. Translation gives CASRSEGGSTDTQYF.

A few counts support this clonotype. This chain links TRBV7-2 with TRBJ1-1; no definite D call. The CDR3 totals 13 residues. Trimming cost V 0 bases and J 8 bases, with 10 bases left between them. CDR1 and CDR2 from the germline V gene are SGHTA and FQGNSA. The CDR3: CASSLAIGMEAFF. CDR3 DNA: TGTGCCAGCAGCTTAGCCATAGGTATGGAAGCTTTCTTT.

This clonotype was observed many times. The CDR3 spells CASSYLDSLRDEQYF. CDR3 coding DNA: TGCGCCAGCAGCTACCTAGACTCCCTGCGCGACGAGCAGTACTTC. V and J are TRBV5-1 and TRBJ2-7; D is unresolved. The germline gives CDR1 SGHRS, CDR2 YFSETQ. Trimming shortened V by 3 bases and J by 5 bases, and 18 bases separated the two germline ends. The CDR3 totals 15 residues.

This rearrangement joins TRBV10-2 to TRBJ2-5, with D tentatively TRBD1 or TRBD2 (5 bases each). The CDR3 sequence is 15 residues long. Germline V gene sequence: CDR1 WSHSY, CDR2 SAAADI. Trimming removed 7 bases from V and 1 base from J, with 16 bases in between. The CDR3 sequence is CASKDRRGAQETQYF. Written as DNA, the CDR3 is TGCGCCAGCAAGGATCGCCGAGGGGCCCAAGAGACCCAGTACTTC.

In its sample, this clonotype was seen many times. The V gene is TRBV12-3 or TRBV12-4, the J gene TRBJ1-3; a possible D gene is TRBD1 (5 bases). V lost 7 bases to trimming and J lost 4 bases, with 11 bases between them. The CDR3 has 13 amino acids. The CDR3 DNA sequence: TGTGCCAGCAATCAGGGTTCCGGAAACACCATATATTTT. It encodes CASNQGSGNTIYF.

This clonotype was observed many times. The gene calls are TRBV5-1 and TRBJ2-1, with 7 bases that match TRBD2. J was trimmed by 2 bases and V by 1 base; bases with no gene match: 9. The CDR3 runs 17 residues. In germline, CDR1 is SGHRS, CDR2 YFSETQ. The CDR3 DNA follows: TGCGCCAGCAGCTTGCCCATTGGCGGGAGCACCTACAATGAGCAGTTCTTC. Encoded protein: CASSLPIGGSTYNEQFF.

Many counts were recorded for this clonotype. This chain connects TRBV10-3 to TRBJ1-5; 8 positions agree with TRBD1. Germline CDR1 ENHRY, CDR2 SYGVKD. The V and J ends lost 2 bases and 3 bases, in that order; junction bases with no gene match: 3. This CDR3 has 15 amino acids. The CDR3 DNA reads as TGTGCCATCAGTGAGAAGACAGGGGACAATCAGCCCCAGCATTTT. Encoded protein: CAISEKTGDNQPQHF.

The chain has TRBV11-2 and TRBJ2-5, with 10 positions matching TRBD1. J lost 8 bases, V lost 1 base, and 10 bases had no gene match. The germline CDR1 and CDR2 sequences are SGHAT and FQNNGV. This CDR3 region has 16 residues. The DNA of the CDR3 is TGTGCCAGCAGCTTAGGACCGGGACAGGGGCAGCACACCCAGTACTTC. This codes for CASSLGPGQGQHTQYF.

The CDR3: CASSLAISTEAFF. The CDR3 DNA sequence: TGTGCCAGCAGCTTAGCTATAAGCACTGAAGCTTTCTTT. The chain links TRBV7-2 to TRBJ1-1; D ambiguous. Trimming cost V 0 bases and J 4 bases, with 6 bases left between them. The CDR3 runs to 13 residues. Looked up from germline, CDR1 is SGHTA and CDR2 is FQGNSA. Supplemented by reference TRBV7-2 and TRBJ1-1, the full variable domain reads GAGVSQSPSNKVTEKGKDVELRCDPISGHTALYWYRQSLGQGLEFLIYFQGNSAPDKSGLPSDRFSAERTGGSVSTLTIQRTQQEDSAVYLCASSLAISTEAFFGQGTRLTVV.

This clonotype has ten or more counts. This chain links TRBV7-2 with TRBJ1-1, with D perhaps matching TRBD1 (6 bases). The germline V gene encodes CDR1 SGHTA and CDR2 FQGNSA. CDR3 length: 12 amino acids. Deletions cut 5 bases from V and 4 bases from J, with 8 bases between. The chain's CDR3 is CASSPDSTEAFF. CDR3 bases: TGTGCCAGCAGCCCGGACAGCACTGAAGCTTTCTTT.

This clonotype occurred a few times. The CDR3 is CASSLHYSGGDNEQFF. CDR3 DNA sequence: TGTGCCAGCAGCCTCCATTATAGCGGGGGGGACAATGAGCAGTTCTTC. The V call is TRBV7-8, the J call TRBJ2-1; TRBD2 matches 11 bases. V lost 5 bases, J lost 5 bases, and 8 bases stayed unmatched. Germline CDR1 SGHVS, CDR2 FQNEAQ. The CDR3 sequence is 16 residues long.

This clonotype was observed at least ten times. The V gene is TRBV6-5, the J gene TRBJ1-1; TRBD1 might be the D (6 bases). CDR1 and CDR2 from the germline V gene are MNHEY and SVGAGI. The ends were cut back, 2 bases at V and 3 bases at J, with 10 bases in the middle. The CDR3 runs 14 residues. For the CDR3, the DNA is TGTGCCAGCAGTTACAGACACAGGGACACTGAAGCTTTCTTT. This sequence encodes CASSYRHRDTEAFF.

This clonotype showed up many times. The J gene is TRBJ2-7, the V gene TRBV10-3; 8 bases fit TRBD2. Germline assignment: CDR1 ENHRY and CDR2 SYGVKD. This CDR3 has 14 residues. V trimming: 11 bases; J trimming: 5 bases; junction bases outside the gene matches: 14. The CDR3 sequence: CAVRRGGLYHEQYF. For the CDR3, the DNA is TGTGCCGTCCGCCGGGGGGGCCTTTACCACGAGCAGTACTTC.

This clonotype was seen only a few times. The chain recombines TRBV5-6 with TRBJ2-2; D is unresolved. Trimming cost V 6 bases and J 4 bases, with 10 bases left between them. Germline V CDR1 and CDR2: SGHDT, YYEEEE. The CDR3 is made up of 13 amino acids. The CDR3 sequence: CASTLGRTGELFF. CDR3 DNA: TGTGCCAGCACCCTAGGGCGCACCGGGGAGCTGTTTTTT.